A single sample is the source of the 32 T cell receptor beta chains below, sequenced in a study of T cell responses to AZD1222 COVID-19 vaccine. TCRdb's copy holds only in-frame clones and misses some; the assay was immunoSEQ multiplex PCR. Among around 100,000 clones listed, roughly nine tenths were seen once. The sequenced sample was peripheral blood, obtained on day 0 of AZD1222 vaccination. All receptors derive from an adult in good health.

This chain links TRBV11-2 with TRBJ1-5, with TRBD1 as a possible D gene (6 bases). Germline CDR1 reads SGHAT; CDR2 reads FQNNGV. This CDR3 is 12 amino acids long. V lost 5 bases, J lost 7 bases, and 9 bases lay in between. The CDR3 reads CASSAGEQPQHF. CDR3 DNA sequence: TGTGCCAGCAGCGCAGGGGAACAGCCCCAGCATTTT.

The chain carries TRBV5-4 and TRBJ2-5; D possibly corresponds to TRBD2 (6 bases). V was shortened by 4 bases and J by 4 bases, with 23 bases between the two germline ends. CDR3 length: 17 amino acids. The V gene's germline CDR1 is SGHNT and CDR2 YYREEE (reference sequence). CDR3 loop: CASSKLFSGERRETQYF. CDR3 nucleotide sequence: TGTGCCAGCAGCAAGCTTTTTTCGGGAGAGAGGCGAGAGACCCAGTACTTC. The full variable domain, with the rest looked up from reference TRBV5-4 and TRBJ2-5, is ETGVTQSPTHLIKTRGQQVTLRCSSQSGHNTVSWYQQALGQGPQFIFQYYREEENGRGNFPPRFSGLQFPNYSSELNVNALELDDSALYLCASSKLFSGERRETQYFGPGTRLLVL.

This chain uses TRBV18 with TRBJ1-1; tentative D call: TRBD1 (6 bases). The CDR3 totals 14 residues. The germline gives CDR1 KGHSH, CDR2 LQKENI. The V gene lost 7 bases and the J gene lost 0 bases, with 12 bases spanning the gap. CDR3 sequence: CASLGAGMNTEAFF. The CDR3 region has the DNA TGTGCCAGCTTGGGGGCAGGTATGAACACTGAAGCTTTCTTT. The full variable domain, its missing parts supplied by reference TRBV18 and TRBJ1-1, is NAGVMQNPRHLVRRRGQEARLRCSPMKGHSHVYWYRQLPEEGLKFMVYLQKENIIDESGMPKERFSAEFPKEGPSILRIQQVVRGDSAAYFCASLGAGMNTEAFFGQGTRLTVV.

The genes are TRBV19 and TRBJ2-7; 8 bases line up with TRBD2. The CDR3 is made up of 16 amino acids. CDR1 is LNHDA, CDR2 SQIVND, per germline (reference sequence). The V gene end was trimmed by 4 bases and the J gene end by 5 bases; junction bases not matched to a gene: 13. CDR3 residues: CASSTISTSGPNEQYF. The CDR3 DNA reads TGTGCCAGTAGTACCATTAGCACTAGCGGCCCTAACGAGCAGTACTTC.

This chain connects TRBV28 to TRBJ1-4; D is possibly TRBD1 (5 bases). The germline CDR1 and CDR2 sequences are MDHEN and SYDVKM. This CDR3 contains 16 residues. The V gene lost 3 bases and the J gene lost 0 bases, with 11 bases spanning the gap. CDR3 coding DNA: TGTGCCAGCAGTTTTTTGTCGACAGCAACTAATGAAAAACTGTTTTTT. It codes for CASSFLSTATNEKLFF.

The chain has TRBV10-3 and TRBJ2-1; D tentatively reads TRBD1 or TRBD2 (5 bases each). Germline CDR1 and CDR2: ENHRY and SYGVKD. This CDR3 spans 14 amino acids. V was shortened by 7 bases and J by 10 bases, with 20 bases between the two germline ends. CDR3 DNA sequence: TGTGCCATCACCCCCGGCCTCGGGGCTGGGGAGCAGTTCTTC. Translating gives CAITPGLGAGEQFF.

The V call is TRBV11-2, the J call TRBJ1-2; D perhaps matches TRBD1 (6 bases). The ends were cut back, 1 base at V and 13 bases at J, with 22 bases in the middle. Germline V gene data show CDR1 as SGHAT and CDR2 as FQNNGV. This CDR3 contains 15 residues. The CDR3 DNA is TGTGCCAGCAGCTTAGGAGGGGGACCGCTCTCCCTCTTCACCTTC. Translated: CASSLGGGPLSLFTF.

V gene TRBV7-2 combines with J gene TRBJ2-1; possible D gene TRBD2, 7 bases. This CDR3 has 14 residues. Germline values: CDR1 SGHTA, CDR2 FQGNSA. V was clipped by 5 bases and J by 6 bases, with 14 bases between them. CDR3 sequence reads: CASSLWRGPNEQFF. DNA for the CDR3: TGTGCCAGCAGCCTCTGGCGGGGGCCCAATGAGCAGTTCTTC.

There are a few counts of this clone. The genes are TRBV19 and TRBJ2-1, with D unclear. Germline V lookup: CDR1 LNHDA, CDR2 SQIVND (reference sequence). The length of the CDR3 is 11 residues. Trimming left V 6 bases short and J 12 bases short, with 12 bases between. The CDR3 sequence: CASRSSSGQFF. The CDR3 DNA reads as TGTGCCAGTAGGTCGTCTTCGGGGCAGTTCTTC.

The chain combines TRBV5-1 with TRBJ2-5; no clear D. V was clipped by 1 base and J by 1 base, with 5 bases between them. The CDR3 is made up of 13 amino acids. The germline CDR1 and CDR2 sequences are SGHRS and YFSETQ. The CDR3 DNA is TGCGCCAGCAGCTTGTACTCCCAAGAGACCCAGTACTTC. It yields the protein CASSLYSQETQYF.

The V gene is TRBV6-1, the J gene TRBJ2-1; no clear D gene. The germline gives CDR1 MNHNS, CDR2 SASEGT. The CDR3 is 15 amino acids. The V gene lost 2 bases and the J gene lost 1 base, with 9 bases spanning the gap. The CDR3 nucleotides are TGTGCCAGCAGTGAAAATCCAGGTTCCTACAATGAGCAGTTCTTC. Encoded protein: CASSENPGSYNEQFF.

This sequence joins TRBV27 and TRBJ2-2; D unclear. Trimming shortened V by 6 bases and J by 6 bases, and 14 bases separated the two germline ends. The CDR3 covers 14 residues. Germline V gene lookup returns CDR1 MNHEY and CDR2 SMNVEV (reference sequence). The CDR3 loop is CASSRYPPSGELFF. CDR3 in DNA: TGTGCCAGCAGCCGCTACCCCCCATCCGGGGAGCTGTTTTTT.

This chain links TRBV5-1 with TRBJ2-6, with a possible D match to TRBD1 (5 bases). There are 16 residues in the CDR3. Trimming removed 3 bases from V and 4 bases from J, with 14 bases in between. Germline CDR1 is SGHRS and CDR2 is YFSETQ. The CDR3 here is CASSWVQGTGANVLTF. The DNA for the CDR3 is TGCGCCAGCAGCTGGGTTCAGGGAACCGGGGCCAACGTCCTGACTTTC. Using reference TRBV5-1 and TRBJ2-6 for the parts outside the CDR3, the full variable domain is KAGVTQTPRYLIKTRGQQVTLSCSPISGHRSVSWYQQTPGQGLQFLFEYFSETQRNKGNFPGRFSGRQFSNSRSEMNVSTLELGDSALYLCASSWVQGTGANVLTFGAGSRLTVL.

The V and J genes are TRBV2 and TRBJ2-1; no clear D gene. Trimming left V 0 bases short and J 8 bases short, with 17 bases between. CDR1 and CDR2 from the germline V gene are SNHLY and FYNNEI. The CDR3 runs 16 residues. CDR3 amino acids: CASSEALRFTADEQFF. The CDR3 DNA reads TGTGCCAGCAGTGAAGCGCTTCGATTTACCGCAGATGAGCAGTTCTTC.

CDR3 nucleotides: TGTGCCAGCAGCTCAATTTTCGGGACAGGGGACACTGAAGCTTTCTTT. Translating gives CASSSIFGTGDTEAFF. J is TRBJ1-1 and V is TRBV11-3, with 10 bases fitting TRBD1. CDR1 and CDR2 from the germline V gene are SGHNT and YENEEA. The CDR3 is made up of 16 amino acids. Trimming removed 4 bases from V and 3 bases from J; junction bases left unmatched: 8.

For the CDR3, the DNA is TGTGCCAGCAGTTACGTGGGCCGGCCTGGCTACACCTTC. It codes for CASSYVGRPGYTF. V gene TRBV6-5 combines with J gene TRBJ1-2; D call uncertain. The CDR3 is 13 amino acids. Trimming removed 2 bases from V and 7 bases from J, with 11 bases in between. Germline CDR1 reads MNHEY; CDR2 reads SVGAGI.

The chain employs TRBV10-3 and TRBJ1-1; tentative D call: TRBD1 (5 bases). Between the trimmed V and J ends, which lost 0 bases and 1 base, there was a span of 18 bases. The CDR3 length is 18 residues. Per germline, CDR1 ENHRY and CDR2 SYGVKD. CDR3 in amino acids: CAISESIFGRDGNTEAFF. CDR3 DNA sequence: TGTGCCATCAGTGAGTCAATTTTCGGTCGGGACGGGAACACTGAAGCTTTCTTT.

The chain has TRBV28 and TRBJ1-5, with 7 bases fitting TRBD1. The CDR3 covers 14 residues. Germline V CDR1 and CDR2: MDHEN, SYDVKM. Losses at the gene ends were 11 bases for V and 9 bases for J; bases not matched to a gene: 16. The CDR3 here is CAAQTGTIGGPQHF. In DNA, the CDR3 is TGTGCCGCGCAGACAGGGACTATAGGGGGGCCCCAGCATTTT.

The rearrangement links TRBV19 to TRBJ1-2, with D tentatively TRBD1 (5 bases). Germline V gene data show CDR1 as LNHDA and CDR2 as SQIVND (reference sequence). The CDR3 has 13 amino acids. Trimming stripped 3 bases from V and 5 bases from J, with 10 bases between. CDR3 nucleotides: TGTGCCAGTAGTATGTACAGGCAATATGGCTACACCTTC. Amino acids: CASSMYRQYGYTF.

The rearrangement joins TRBV2 to TRBJ1-2; D perhaps matches TRBD1 (5 bases). CDR1 and CDR2 from the germline V gene are SNHLY and FYNNEI. The V and J ends lost 3 bases and 4 bases respectively, with 12 bases between them. This CDR3 spans 14 amino acids. The CDR3 region has the DNA TGTGCCAGCAGTGAGGGTTCGACAGTCTATGGCTACACCTTC. This codes for CASSEGSTVYGYTF.

The genes are TRBV10-1 and TRBJ2-6; 8 bases are a match to TRBD2. Looked up from germline, CDR1 is WNHNN and CDR2 is SYGVQD (reference sequence). The CDR3 contains 16 residues. J was trimmed by 0 bases and V by 11 bases; bases with no gene match: 9. The CDR3 DNA is TGCGCCTTCGGGGGGGAGGGAACCTCTGGGGCCAACGTCCTGACTTTC. Translated: CAFGGEGTSGANVLTF.

The V gene is TRBV15, the J gene TRBJ1-2, with a weak D call TRBD1 (5 bases). V dropped 8 bases and J dropped 2 bases, with 15 bases sitting between them. Per germline, CDR1 LNHNV and CDR2 YYDKDF (reference sequence). The CDR3 contains 14 residues. The CDR3 nucleotides are TGTGCCACCCGTCGGGAGAGGGGAAACTATGGCTACACCTTC. Amino acid sequence: CATRRERGNYGYTF.

V and J are TRBV30 and TRBJ1-6; 8 bases agree with TRBD1. V lost 1 base to trimming and J lost 10 bases; unmatched junction nucleotides: 3. The CDR3 contains 13 residues. Germline V gene data show CDR1 as GTSNPN and CDR2 as SVGIG (reference sequence). The CDR3 reads CAWSGTGKSPLHF. DNA for the CDR3: TGTGCCTGGAGTGGGACAGGGAAATCACCCCTCCACTTT.

This chain joins TRBV10-3 and TRBJ2-2, with D perhaps TRBD1 (6 bases). Germline V gene data show CDR1 as ENHRY and CDR2 as SYGVKD. Trimming pared 5 bases from V and 5 bases from J, leaving 15 bases between. The CDR3 length is 15 residues. Here the CDR3 DNA reads TGTGCCATCAGTCGGGACAAGTCCTTTACCGGGGAGCTGTTTTTT. As protein: CAISRDKSFTGELFF.

The J gene is TRBJ2-1, the V gene TRBV5-1; tentatively, D is TRBD1 or TRBD2 (5 bases each). The CDR3 covers 13 residues. Germline CDR1 is SGHRS and CDR2 is YFSETQ. Trimming shortened V by 4 bases and J by 6 bases, and 11 bases separated the two germline ends. This CDR3 is CASSSTGANEQFF. In DNA, the CDR3 is TGCGCCAGCAGCAGTACCGGGGCCAATGAGCAGTTCTTC.

The chain has TRBV5-1 and TRBJ1-1; D might be TRBD1 (5 bases). The germline V gene has CDR1 SGHRS and CDR2 YFSETQ. V was shortened by 0 bases and J by 3 bases, with 12 bases between the two germline ends. The CDR3 runs 15 residues. DNA for the CDR3: TGCGCCAGCAGCTTGGCAGGGTTGGTACACACTGAAGCTTTCTTT. Translating it yields CASSLAGLVHTEAFF.

This chain uses TRBV6-5 with TRBJ1-1; tentatively, D is TRBD1 (5 bases). V was pared by 2 bases and J by 10 bases, with 14 bases between. Germline CDR1 reads MNHEY; CDR2 reads SVGAGI. There are 13 residues in the CDR3. This chain's CDR3 is CASSYDGGVGAFF. DNA of the CDR3: TGTGCCAGCAGTTACGACGGGGGGGTGGGAGCTTTCTTT.

V is TRBV7-9 and J is TRBJ1-1, with D tentatively TRBD1 (6 bases). V was clipped by 3 bases and J by 2 bases, with 13 bases between them. The germline V gene encodes CDR1 SEHNR and CDR2 FQNEAQ (reference sequence). CDR3 length: 15 residues. In nucleotides, the CDR3 is TGTGCCAGCAGCTTTTTGAGGGGGGCTAACACTGAAGCTTTCTTT. Translation gives CASSFLRGANTEAFF.

The J gene is TRBJ2-3, the V gene TRBV9; possibly TRBD1 for D (5 bases). The CDR3 is 15 residues long. CDR1 and CDR2 (germline): SGDLS, YYNGEE. V lost 0 bases and J 3 bases, leaving 11 bases between the germline ends. The CDR3 here is CASSVVGRITDTQYF. The CDR3 bases are TGTGCCAGCAGCGTAGTGGGGCGGATTACAGATACGCAGTATTTT. The variable domain in full, completed from reference TRBV9 and TRBJ2-3, reads DSGVTQTPKHLITATGQRVTLRCSPRSGDLSVYWYQQSLDQGLQFLIQYYNGEERAKGNILERFSAQQFPDLHSELNLSSLELGDSALYFCASSVVGRITDTQYFGPGTRLTVL.

V and J are TRBV24-1 and TRBJ1-1; 9 nucleotides match TRBD1. The CDR3 contains 18 residues. Trimming took 3 bases from V and 3 from J; bases not matched to a gene: 13. Germline-derived CDR1 and CDR2 are KGHDR and SFDVKD. CDR3 amino acids: CATSDSGGTGSGYTEAFF. CDR3 bases: TGTGCCACCAGTGATAGCGGCGGGACAGGGTCCGGGTACACTGAAGCTTTCTTT.

The chain couples TRBV27 to TRBJ2-1; D is possibly TRBD1 (6 bases). The CDR3 runs 15 residues. Trimming shortened V by 7 bases and J by 4 bases, and 17 bases separated the two germline ends. Germline loops: CDR1 MNHEY, CDR2 SMNVEV (reference sequence). The CDR3 DNA reads as TGTGCCAGCATGGTTGCAGGGGATCGGTACAATGAGCAGTTCTTC. Residues: CASMVAGDRYNEQFF.

CDR3 sequence reads: CASSALRSSYNSPLHF. CDR3 sequence (DNA): TGTGCCAGCAGTGCCCTTCGAAGCTCCTATAATTCACCCCTCCACTTT. V usage is TRBV2 and J usage is TRBJ1-6; no clear D gene. The germline V gene encodes CDR1 SNHLY and CDR2 FYNNEI. V was trimmed by 4 bases and J by 0 bases, leaving 10 bases between them. This CDR3 comprises 16 residues. Together with reference TRBV2 and TRBJ1-6, the CDR3 gives the full variable domain: EPEVTQTPSHQVTQMGQEVILRCVPISNHLYFYWYRQILGQKVEFLVSFYNNEISEKSEIFDDQFSVERPDGSNFTLKIRSTKLEDSAMYFCASSALRSSYNSPLHFGNGTRLTVT.